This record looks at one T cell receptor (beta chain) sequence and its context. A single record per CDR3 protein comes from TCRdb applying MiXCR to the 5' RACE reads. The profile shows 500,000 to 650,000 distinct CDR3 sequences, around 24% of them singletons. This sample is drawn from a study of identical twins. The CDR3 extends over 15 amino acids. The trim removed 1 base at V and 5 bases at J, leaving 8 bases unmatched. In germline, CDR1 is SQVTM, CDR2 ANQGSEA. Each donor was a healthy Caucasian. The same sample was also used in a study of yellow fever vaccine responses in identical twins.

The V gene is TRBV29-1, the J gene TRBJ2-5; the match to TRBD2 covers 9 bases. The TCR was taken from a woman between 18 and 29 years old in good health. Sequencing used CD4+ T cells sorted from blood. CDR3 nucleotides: TGCAGCGTTGAAGCGCTAGCGGGGTTTTTGGAGACCCAGTACTTC. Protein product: CSVEALAGFLETQYF. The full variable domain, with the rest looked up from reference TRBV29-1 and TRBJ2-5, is SAVISQKPSRDICQRGTSLTIQCQVDSQVTMMFWYRQQPGQSLTLIATANQGSEATYESGFVIDKFPISRPNLTFSTLTVSNMSPEDSSIYLCSVEALAGFLETQYFGPGTRLLVL.